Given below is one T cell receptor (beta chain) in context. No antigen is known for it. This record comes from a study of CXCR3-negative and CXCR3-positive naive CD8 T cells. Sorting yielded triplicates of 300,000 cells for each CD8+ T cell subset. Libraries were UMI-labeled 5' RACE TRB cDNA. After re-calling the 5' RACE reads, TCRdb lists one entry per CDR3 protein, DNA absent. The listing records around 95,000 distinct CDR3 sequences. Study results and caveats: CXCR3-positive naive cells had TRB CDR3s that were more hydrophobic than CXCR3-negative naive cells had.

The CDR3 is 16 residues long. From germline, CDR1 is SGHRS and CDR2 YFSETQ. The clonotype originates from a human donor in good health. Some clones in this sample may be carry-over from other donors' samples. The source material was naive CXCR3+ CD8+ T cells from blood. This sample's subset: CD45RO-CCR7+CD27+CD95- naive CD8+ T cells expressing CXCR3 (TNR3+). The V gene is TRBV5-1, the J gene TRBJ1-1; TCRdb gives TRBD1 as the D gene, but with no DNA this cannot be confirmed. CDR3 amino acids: CASSNRDRGLRTEAFF.